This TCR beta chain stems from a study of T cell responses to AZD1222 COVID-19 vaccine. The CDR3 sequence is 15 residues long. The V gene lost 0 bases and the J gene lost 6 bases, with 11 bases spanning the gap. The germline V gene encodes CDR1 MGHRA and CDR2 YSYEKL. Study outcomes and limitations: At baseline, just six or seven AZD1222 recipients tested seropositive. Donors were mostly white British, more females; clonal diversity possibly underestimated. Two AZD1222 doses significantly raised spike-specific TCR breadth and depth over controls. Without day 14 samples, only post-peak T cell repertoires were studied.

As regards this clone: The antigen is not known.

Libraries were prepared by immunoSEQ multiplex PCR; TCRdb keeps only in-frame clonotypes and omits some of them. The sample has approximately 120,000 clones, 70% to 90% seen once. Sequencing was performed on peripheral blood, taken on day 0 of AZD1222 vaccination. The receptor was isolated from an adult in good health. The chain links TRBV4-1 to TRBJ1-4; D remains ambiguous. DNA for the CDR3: TGCGCCAGCAGCCAAGAGGAGGTTCCCGATGAAAAACTGTTTTTT. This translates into CASSQEEVPDEKLFF.